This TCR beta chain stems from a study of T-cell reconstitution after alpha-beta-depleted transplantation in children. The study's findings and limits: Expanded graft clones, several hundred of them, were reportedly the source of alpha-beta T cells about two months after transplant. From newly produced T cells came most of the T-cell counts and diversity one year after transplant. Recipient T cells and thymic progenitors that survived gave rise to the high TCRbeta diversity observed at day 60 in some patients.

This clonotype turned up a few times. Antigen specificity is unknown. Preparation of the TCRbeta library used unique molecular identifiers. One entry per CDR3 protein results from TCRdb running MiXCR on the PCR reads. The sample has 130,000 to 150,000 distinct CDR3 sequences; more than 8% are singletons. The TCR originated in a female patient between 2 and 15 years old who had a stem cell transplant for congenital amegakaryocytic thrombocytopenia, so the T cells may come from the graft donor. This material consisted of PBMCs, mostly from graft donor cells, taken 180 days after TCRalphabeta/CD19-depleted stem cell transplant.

CDR3 sequence (DNA): TGTGCCAGCAGCTTGCCCTCGGGGAGGGACTACACCTTC. This sequence encodes CASSLPSGRDYTF. The J gene is TRBJ1-2, the V gene TRBV5-4; no clear D gene. Germline loops: CDR1 SGHNT, CDR2 YYREEE (reference sequence). The CDR3 covers 13 residues. V dropped 1 base and J dropped 10 bases, with 14 bases sitting between them.